This record covers a single TCR beta chain. Its antigen remains unknown. In the PCR, 60 Vbeta and 13 Jbeta primers were used. Assay used: immunoSEQ multiplex PCR; TCRdb lists only in-frame clones, some missing. Its table records about 88,000 clones. The sample originates from a study of cytomegalovirus exposure and HLA in healthy donors. Findings of the study overall: Later on, an analysis found that several of the most significant clusters appeared to be linked to common viral pathogens, which included parvovirus B19. TCR beta sequences reportedly predicted most subjects' HLA-A and HLA-B alleles accurately. It was assumed in the presence/absence analyses that sequencing depth was roughly uniform across donors.

CDR1 SEHNR and CDR2 FQNEAQ come from the germline V gene (reference sequence). The CDR3 contains 15 residues. Between the trimmed V and J ends, which lost 5 bases and 1 base, there was a span of 14 bases. It was healthy bone marrow donors who served as donors. The receptor was isolated from a girl aged 5 to 17 in good health and CMV-seropositive. Sequenced: PBMCs. The chain carries TRBV7-9 and TRBJ1-1, with D unresolved. The CDR3 nucleotides are TGTGCCAGCAGCCAAAAAACCCGACAGAACACTGAAGCTTTCTTT. Translating it yields CASSQKTRQNTEAFF.